These 20 T cell receptor beta chains share one sample of origin, sequenced in a study of spatial heterogeneity in lung cancer. As to time point: sample taken at primary tumor resection. TCRdb reprocessed the 5' RACE reads with MiXCR, giving one entry per CDR3 protein. Among tens of thousands of distinct CDR3 sequences listed, roughly 5.7% were seen once. The sequences come from PBMCs, collected at surgery. The receptors come from a male donor with early-stage non-small cell lung cancer.

This clonotype was seen at least ten times. This chain uses TRBV6-6 with TRBJ2-7; no clear D gene. Trimming cost V 2 bases and J 5 bases, with 4 bases left between them. Germline values: CDR1 MNHNY, CDR2 SVGAGI (reference sequence). The CDR3 has 11 residues. The CDR3 sequence is CASSYAHEQYF. The CDR3 coding sequence is TGTGCCAGCAGTTACGCACACGAGCAGTACTTC.

This clonotype was picked up many times. The chain couples TRBV5-1 to TRBJ2-3; D gene ambiguous. The CDR3 has 14 amino acids. Germline V gene lookup returns CDR1 SGHRS and CDR2 YFSETQ. Between the trimmed V and J ends, which lost 2 bases and 4 bases, there was a span of 11 bases. CDR3 sequence (DNA): TGCGCCAGCAGCTTCCAGCGCGGTTCAGATACGCAGTATTTT. Its protein is CASSFQRGSDTQYF.

This clonotype occurred many times. The chain uses TRBV10-2 and TRBJ2-5, with D uncertain. CDR3 length: 13 residues. Germline lookup yields CDR1 WSHSY and CDR2 SAAADI. V was cut by 4 bases and J by 5 bases, with 11 bases left in between. The CDR3 reads CASSVRGSETQYF. The CDR3 DNA sequence: TGCGCCAGCAGTGTGCGAGGTTCGGAGACCCAGTACTTC.

The chain joins TRBV29-1 to TRBJ1-5; D is unresolved. CDR3 length: 13 residues. Trimming cost V 3 bases and J 4 bases, with 10 bases left between them. Germline lookup yields CDR1 SQVTM and CDR2 ANQGSEA. For the CDR3, the DNA is TGCAGCGTTGAGGGAGGGCCGAATCAGCCCCAGCATTTT. Translating it yields CSVEGGPNQPQHF.

Ten or more counts support this clonotype. V usage is TRBV27 and J usage is TRBJ1-5; no clear D. This CDR3 is 15 amino acids long. V dropped 5 bases and J dropped 1 base, with 12 bases sitting between them. Germline CDR1 and CDR2: MNHEY and SMNVEV (reference sequence). CDR3 residues: CASSRNPGSNQPQHF. The CDR3 region has the DNA TGTGCCAGCAGTCGGAACCCGGGGAGCAATCAGCCCCAGCATTTT.

This clonotype was counted at least ten times. The chain is built from TRBV19 and TRBJ1-5, with a tentative D call TRBD1 (6 bases). The germline V and J ends were trimmed by 4 bases and 9 bases, with 13 bases remaining between them. Germline V gene data show CDR1 as LNHDA and CDR2 as SQIVND (reference sequence). CDR3 size: 13 residues. CDR3 sequence (DNA): TGTGCCAGTAGTAGGACCGGGGGGCGGCCCCAGCATTTT. It yields the protein CASSRTGGRPQHF.

This clonotype was counted at least ten times. The chain has TRBV12-3 or TRBV12-4 and TRBJ2-3; 7 bases agree with TRBD2. V shed 6 bases and J 2 bases; nucleotides not matched to a gene: 11. The CDR3 is made up of 16 amino acids. CDR3: CASRLPGLRSTDTQYF. CDR3 in DNA: TGTGCCAGCAGACTGCCGGGACTAAGATCCACAGATACGCAGTATTTT.

This clonotype was found many times. This chain links TRBV9 with TRBJ2-2; D uncertain. V lost 0 bases to trimming and J lost 4 bases, with 4 bases between them. The germline V gene has CDR1 SGDLS and CDR2 YYNGEE. This CDR3 has 13 amino acids. CDR3 residues: CASSVVSTGELFF. CDR3 nucleotides: TGTGCCAGCAGCGTAGTGAGCACCGGGGAGCTGTTTTTT.

This chain connects TRBV12-3 or TRBV12-4 to TRBJ2-2; 7 bases are shared with TRBD1. The CDR3 consists of 14 residues. Losses at the gene ends were 8 bases for V and 2 bases for J; bases not matched to a gene: 5. The CDR3 DNA is TGTGCCAGCGACGGGACAGCAAACACCGGGGAGCTGTTTTTT. It translates to CASDGTANTGELFF.

This clonotype was recorded many times. The rearrangement links TRBV5-1 to TRBJ2-3; D is undetermined. Germline-derived CDR1 and CDR2 are SGHRS and YFSETQ. V lost 4 bases and J lost 6, with 15 bases in between. The length of the CDR3 is 14 residues. The chain's CDR3 is CASSPGPGEDTQYF. The CDR3 nucleotides are TGCGCCAGCAGCCCCGGTCCCGGAGAGGATACGCAGTATTTT. Variable domain in full (rest from reference TRBV5-1 and TRBJ2-3): KAGVTQTPRYLIKTRGQQVTLSCSPISGHRSVSWYQQTPGQGLQFLFEYFSETQRNKGNFPGRFSGRQFSNSRSEMNVSTLELGDSALYLCASSPGPGEDTQYFGPGTRLTVL.

At least ten counts were recorded for this clonotype. The chain links TRBV30 to TRBJ2-1; TRBD1 agrees at 9 bases. The CDR3 has 13 amino acids. V trimming: 2 bases; J trimming: 8 bases; junction bases outside the gene matches: 4. Germline assignment: CDR1 GTSNPN and CDR2 SVGIG (reference sequence). In DNA, the CDR3 is TGTGCCTGGAGTTCTACAGGGGGCGATGAGCAGTTCTTC. This translates into CAWSSTGGDEQFF.

This clonotype was seen a handful of times. The chain is built from TRBV7-9 and TRBJ1-3; no reliable D call. V gave up 5 bases and J gave up 4 bases, with 12 bases separating them. Germline lookup yields CDR1 SEHNR and CDR2 FQNEAQ (reference sequence). The CDR3 length is 14 residues. In nucleotides, the CDR3 is TGTGCCAGCAGCCCCCGAGCGTCCGGAAACACCATATATTTT. The encoded protein is CASSPRASGNTIYF.

This clonotype was found many times. The chain is built from TRBV7-9 and TRBJ1-1; D remains unclear. The V and J ends lost 3 bases and 5 bases respectively, with 10 bases between them. The CDR3 is 13 amino acids. Germline V gene data show CDR1 as SEHNR and CDR2 as FQNEAQ (reference sequence). This chain's CDR3 is CASSLSAKTEAFF. The CDR3 bases are TGTGCCAGCAGCTTGAGCGCGAAAACTGAAGCTTTCTTT.

This clonotype was observed at least ten times. The genes are TRBV9 and TRBJ2-5, with D perhaps matching TRBD2 (5 bases). Germline V gene sequence: CDR1 SGDLS, CDR2 YYNGEE. This CDR3 has 13 residues. The V and J ends lost 0 bases and 4 bases respectively, with 7 bases between them. The CDR3 is CASSVAAGETQYF. CDR3 DNA sequence: TGTGCCAGCAGCGTAGCGGCGGGAGAGACCCAGTACTTC.

This clonotype was observed at least ten times. The chain is built from TRBV6-1 and TRBJ2-3; perhaps TRBD2 as D (5 bases). The CDR3 has 14 amino acids. Germline assignment: CDR1 MNHNS and CDR2 SASEGT. The ends were cut back, 3 bases at V and 9 bases at J, with 16 bases in the middle. CDR3 residues: CASSEKEGPTTQYF. The CDR3 DNA is TGTGCCAGCAGTGAGAAAGAGGGCCCTACGACGCAGTATTTT.

This clonotype was seen many times. This chain uses TRBV29-1 with TRBJ1-4; tentatively, D is TRBD1 (5 bases). V lost 3 bases and J 8 bases, leaving 16 bases between the germline ends. Germline CDR1 and CDR2: SQVTM and ANQGSEA. This CDR3 comprises 14 residues. The CDR3 reads CSVDAGGGSEKLFF. In nucleotides, the CDR3 is TGCAGCGTTGACGCTGGCGGGGGAAGCGAAAAACTGTTTTTT.

This clonotype was detected many times. The rearrangement links TRBV9 to TRBJ2-1; TRBD2 aligns across 12 bases. Germline CDR1 and CDR2: SGDLS and YYNGEE. After removal of 3 bases from V and 6 bases from J, the junction contained 19 bases not matched to a gene. The CDR3 covers 20 residues. The CDR3 region is CASSGRQVPSSGRARNEQFF. CDR3 nucleotide sequence: TGTGCCAGCAGCGGACGACAGGTCCCGTCTAGCGGGAGGGCCCGCAATGAGCAGTTCTTC.

This clonotype was counted ten times or more. The chain is built from TRBV6-2 or TRBV6-3 and TRBJ1-2, with unresolved D. V gave up 6 bases and J gave up 6 bases, with 14 bases separating them. The CDR3 consists of 13 residues. CDR1 and CDR2 from the germline V gene are MNHEY and SVGEGT. DNA of the CDR3: TGTGCCAGCAGAAGAACAGCGGGAGATGGCTACACCTTC. Protein product: CASRRTAGDGYTF.

This clonotype was seen at least ten times. The V gene is TRBV20-1, the J gene TRBJ2-1; D may correspond to TRBD1 or TRBD2 (5 bases each). The CDR3 is made up of 13 amino acids. Trimming pared 5 bases from V and 7 bases from J, leaving 15 bases between. CDR1 and CDR2 (germline): DFQATT, SNEGSKA (reference sequence). The CDR3 DNA reads TGCAGTGCTTTTCGGGTTGGGGGAAATGAGCAGTTCTTC. Its translation is CSAFRVGGNEQFF.

The chain couples TRBV20-1 to TRBJ1-2; D remains unclear. This CDR3 comprises 14 residues. The V end was cut by 3 bases, the J end by 8 bases, with 19 bases between. Germline V gene lookup returns CDR1 DFQATT and CDR2 SNEGSKA (reference sequence). CDR3 residues: CSASAQSFAEGYTF. The CDR3 DNA reads TGCAGTGCTAGCGCCCAGTCCTTCGCAGAGGGCTACACCTTC.